Here is one T cell receptor beta chain with its context. This CDR3 comprises 14 residues. CDR1 and CDR2 from the germline V gene are SGHTA and FQGTGA. These data come from a study of T cells expressing NK-cell markers. TCRdb reprocessed the 5' RACE reads; each CDR3 protein has one entry and no DNA is given. This repertoire includes fewer than 300,000 distinct CDR3 sequences. The V and J genes are TRBV7-3 and TRBJ2-3; no DNA is available, so the TRBD2 call from TCRdb remains unchecked. This TCR was sampled from a woman aged 18 to 69 in good health. The sample consisted of blood T cells: a sorted CD56 or NKG2C T cell subset, CD4+ or CD8+ T cells, or bulk PBMC T cells (not recorded which). The CDR3 sequence: CASKPTSSTDTQYF. Complete variable domain (other parts from reference TRBV7-3 and TRBJ2-3): GAGVSQTPSNKVTEKGKYVELRCDPISGHTALYWYRQSLGQGPEFLIYFQGTGAADDSGLPNDRFFAVRPEGSVSTLKIQRTERGDSAVYLCASKPTSSTDTQYFGPGTRLTVL.